One sample yielded the 16 T cell receptor beta chains listed below, sequenced in a study of OX40 agonist ivuxolimab in advanced cancers. Assay used: immunoSEQ multiplex PCR; TCRdb lists only in-frame clones, some missing. The sample lists approximately 87,000 clones, more than 90% seen once, with around 3.3% in the top ten. The sample in question was CD4+ or CD8+ T cells sorted from blood, obtained in a trial of the OX40 agonist ivuxolimab. These receptors were collected from an adult with an advanced solid tumor such as melanoma, head and neck, liver or kidney cancer.

V is TRBV7-9 and J is TRBJ2-7; D call uncertain. This CDR3 is built from 13 residues. Germline V CDR1 and CDR2: SEHNR, FQNEAQ (reference sequence). Trimming left V 5 bases short and J 3 bases short, with 11 bases between. CDR3: CASSGLKNYEQYF. CDR3 nucleotide sequence: TGTGCCAGCAGCGGATTAAAAAACTACGAGCAGTACTTC.

The gene calls are TRBV11-2 and TRBJ2-5; D ambiguous. The CDR3 is made up of 12 amino acids. V lost 10 bases to trimming and J lost 4 bases, with 13 bases between them. Germline assignment: CDR1 SGHAT and CDR2 FQNNGV. The DNA for the CDR3 is TGTGCCATTCGCGTAAAGGGAGAGACCCAGTACTTC. It encodes CAIRVKGETQYF. The variable domain in full, completed from reference TRBV11-2 and TRBJ2-5, reads EAGVAQSPRYKIIEKRQSVAFWCNPISGHATLYWYQQILGQGPKLLIQFQNNGVVDDSQLPKDRFSAERLKGVDSTLKIQPAKLEDSAVYLCAIRVKGETQYFGPGTRLLVL.

The chain carries TRBV15 and TRBJ1-4; TRBD1 is a possible D gene (5 bases). V was clipped by 2 bases and J by 3 bases, with 16 bases between them. Germline V CDR1 and CDR2: LNHNV, YYDKDF (reference sequence). The CDR3 length is 17 residues. The chain's CDR3 is CATSRYRDSGSNEKLFF. CDR3 bases: TGTGCCACCAGCAGATACCGGGACTCCGGTTCTAATGAAAAACTGTTTTTT.

The genes are TRBV4-1 and TRBJ1-5, with D possibly TRBD1 on 5 matching bases. V lost 4 bases, J lost 0 bases, and 19 bases lay in between. Germline V CDR1 and CDR2: MGHRA, YSYEKL. The CDR3 runs 18 residues. CDR3 nucleotides: TGCGCCAGCAGCCTGTATTGGGCAGGGTCGAATAGCAATCAGCCCCAGCATTTT. Its translation is CASSLYWAGSNSNQPQHF.

The gene calls are TRBV9 and TRBJ2-2, with 11 bases identical to TRBD2. V gave up 2 bases and J gave up 3 bases; unmatched junction bases: 0. The CDR3 is made up of 15 amino acids. CDR1 and CDR2 from the germline V gene are SGDLS and YYNGEE. The CDR3 sequence: CASSVSGGDTGELFF. The DNA for the CDR3 is TGTGCCAGCAGCGTTAGCGGGGGGGACACCGGGGAGCTGTTTTTT.

The V call is TRBV7-7, the J call TRBJ2-1, with 10 positions matching TRBD2. Per germline, CDR1 SSHAT and CDR2 FNYEAQ (reference sequence). V lost 1 base to trimming and J lost 4 bases; unmatched junction nucleotides: 4. CDR3 length: 16 amino acids. The CDR3 loop reads CASSLGRLAGYNEQFF. CDR3 sequence (DNA): TGTGCCAGCAGCTTAGGCCGACTAGCGGGTTACAATGAGCAGTTCTTC.

This chain uses TRBV27 with TRBJ2-7; D gene uncertain. The CDR3 totals 15 residues. CDR1 MNHEY and CDR2 SMNVEV come from the germline V gene (reference sequence). The V end lost 0 bases, the J end lost 6 bases, and 15 bases lay between the germline ends. The CDR3 spells CASSLSKRLTGEQYF. CDR3 bases: TGTGCCAGCAGTTTATCAAAACGGTTGACGGGCGAGCAGTACTTC.

The chain uses TRBV5-1 and TRBJ1-1; possible D gene TRBD1, 5 bases. The CDR3 has 13 amino acids. V dropped 1 base and J dropped 6 bases, with 10 bases sitting between them. Germline values: CDR1 SGHRS, CDR2 YFSETQ. The DNA of the CDR3 is TGCGCCAGCAGCTTGTCGCAGGGTCCTGAAGCTTTCTTT. It is translated as CASSLSQGPEAFF.

The chain couples TRBV9 to TRBJ2-1; 12 bases fit TRBD1. Germline CDR1 is SGDLS and CDR2 is YYNGEE. The junction had 12 bases not matched to a gene; V was cut back by 0 bases and J by 5 bases. This CDR3 has 19 residues. CDR3 sequence: CASSVEGTGGLAGNNEQFF. Here the CDR3 DNA reads TGTGCCAGCAGCGTAGAGGGGACAGGGGGCCTAGCGGGGAACAATGAGCAGTTCTTC.

This clone was recorded once. The gene calls are TRBV4-1 and TRBJ2-7; D is uncertain. V gave up 1 base and J gave up 4 bases, with 8 bases separating them. The CDR3 runs to 13 residues. Per the germline V gene, CDR1 is MGHRA and CDR2 is YSYEKL. CDR3 region: CASSQVTDYEQYF. DNA of the CDR3: TGCGCCAGCAGCCAAGTTACTGATTACGAGCAGTACTTC.

The rearrangement uses TRBV7-6 and TRBJ2-7, with 11 positions matching TRBD1. The CDR3 loop spans 14 amino acids. The trim removed 5 bases at V and 4 bases at J, leaving 4 bases unmatched. Germline V gives CDR1 SGHVS, CDR2 FNYEAQ. The CDR3 DNA is TGTGCCAGCAGCCCGGGACAGGGGGGTTACGAGCAGTACTTC. Protein: CASSPGQGGYEQYF. The whole variable domain, remainder taken from reference TRBV7-6 and TRBJ2-7, is GAGVSQSPRYKVTKRGQDVALRCDPISGHVSLYWYRQALGQGPEFLTYFNYEAQQDKSGLPNDRFSAERPEGSISTLTIQRTEQRDSAMYRCASSPGQGGYEQYFGPGTRLTVT.

This chain connects TRBV15 to TRBJ2-3, with TRBD2 matching 10 bases. Trimming at V came to 5 bases and at J to 4 bases, leaving 9 bases not matched to a gene. The CDR3 is 16 amino acids. Germline lookup yields CDR1 LNHNV and CDR2 YYDKDF (reference sequence). CDR3 region: CATSLRLAGVADTQYF. CDR3 nucleotides: TGTGCCACCAGCCTCCGGCTAGCGGGAGTGGCAGATACGCAGTATTTT. Supplemented by reference TRBV15 and TRBJ2-3, the full variable domain reads DAMVIQNPRYQVTQFGKPVTLSCSQTLNHNVMYWYQQKSSQAPKLLFHYYDKDFNNEADTPDNFQSRRPNTSFCFLDIRSPGLGDTAMYLCATSLRLAGVADTQYFGPGTRLTVL.

This chain uses TRBV5-6 with TRBJ1-2; D might be TRBD1 (5 bases). This CDR3 region has 14 residues. Trimming removed 0 bases from V and 0 bases from J, with 6 bases in between. The germline CDR1 and CDR2 sequences are SGHDT and YYEEEE. The DNA of the CDR3 is TGTGCCAGCAGCTTGGAGACAGCTAACTATGGCTACACCTTC. Encoded protein: CASSLETANYGYTF.

The rearrangement joins TRBV2 to TRBJ2-3; TRBD2 might be the D (6 bases). Per germline, CDR1 SNHLY and CDR2 FYNNEI. V was pared by 0 bases and J by 2 bases, with 15 bases between. The CDR3 runs to 17 residues. The CDR3 here is CASSEAEGRPYTDTQYF. As DNA, the CDR3 is TGTGCCAGCAGTGAAGCGGAGGGGAGGCCCTACACAGATACGCAGTATTTT.

The V call is TRBV4-2, the J call TRBJ2-1, with unresolved D. Germline lookup yields CDR1 LGHNA and CDR2 YNFKEQ. CDR3 length: 13 residues. Trimming took off 6 bases at V and 0 bases at J, with 6 bases between the two ends. DNA for the CDR3: TGTGCCAGCAGTGTAAACTCCTACAATGAGCAGTTCTTC. Translated: CASSVNSYNEQFF.

This clone was counted once. The chain is built from TRBV5-6 and TRBJ1-5; D may be TRBD1 (6 bases). V dropped 6 bases and J dropped 3 bases, with 13 bases sitting between them. This CDR3 contains 14 residues. Per the germline V gene, CDR1 is SGHDT and CDR2 is YYEEEE. The CDR3 sequence is CASTATGSNQPQHF. The CDR3 DNA reads as TGTGCCAGCACCGCCACAGGGTCCAATCAGCCCCAGCATTTT. The full variable domain, its missing parts supplied by reference TRBV5-6 and TRBJ1-5, is DAGVTQSPTHLIKTRGQQVTLRCSPKSGHDTVSWYQQALGQGPQFIFQYYEEEERQRGNFPDRFSGHQFPNYSSELNVNALLLGDSALYLCASTATGSNQPQHFGDGTRLSIL.